The 24 T cell receptor beta chains below come from one sample, sequenced in a study of cytomegalovirus exposure and HLA in healthy donors. Researchers ran the PCR with 60 Vbeta and 13 Jbeta primers. Measured with immunoSEQ multiplex PCR; TCRdb has only the in-frame clones, and not every one. The sample records about 180,000 clones, about 82% being singletons. The sequenced sample was PBMCs. Receptors were obtained from a woman in her forties or fifties in good health and CMV-seropositive.

This chain connects TRBV7-9 to TRBJ2-1; 11 positions agree with TRBD1. The CDR3 is 15 amino acids. CDR1 SEHNR and CDR2 FQNEAQ come from the germline V gene (reference sequence). The V segment lost 5 bases and the J segment 4 bases; nucleotides outside the gene matches: 4. Written as DNA, the CDR3 is TGTGCCAGCAGCCGGGGACAGGGGGTTTACAATGAGCAGTTCTTC. Translated: CASSRGQGVYNEQFF.

V is TRBV7-2 and J is TRBJ2-3; 12 nucleotides agree with TRBD2. V lost 5 bases to trimming and J lost 5 bases; unmatched junction nucleotides: 8. The germline V gene has CDR1 SGHTA and CDR2 FQGNSA. The CDR3 totals 16 residues. Here the CDR3 reads CASSVTSGSGRDTQYF. The CDR3 coding sequence is TGTGCCAGCAGCGTGACTAGCGGGAGCGGAAGAGATACGCAGTATTTT.

V gene TRBV5-4 combines with J gene TRBJ2-7, with 9 bases that match TRBD1. The ends lost 4 bases at V and 2 bases at J; junction bases unmatched: 7. Germline CDR1 SGHNT, CDR2 YYREEE (reference sequence). This CDR3 spans 15 amino acids. The CDR3 DNA reads TGTGCCAGCAGCCGAACAGGGGGCGGGGCCTACGAGCAGTACTTC. Encoded protein: CASSRTGGGAYEQYF.

The chain combines TRBV15 with TRBJ1-2, with D uncertain. The ends were cut back, 1 base at V and 8 bases at J, with 11 bases in the middle. Germline-derived CDR1 and CDR2 are LNHNV and YYDKDF (reference sequence). The CDR3 extends over 13 amino acids. CDR3 in amino acids: CATSRVARGGYTF. The CDR3 region has the DNA TGTGCCACCAGCAGAGTAGCCCGCGGGGGCTACACCTTC. The complete variable domain, with remaining parts taken from reference TRBV15 and TRBJ1-2, reads DAMVIQNPRYQVTQFGKPVTLSCSQTLNHNVMYWYQQKSSQAPKLLFHYYDKDFNNEADTPDNFQSRRPNTSFCFLDIRSPGLGDTAMYLCATSRVARGGYTFGSGTRLTVV.

CDR3 in amino acids: CAWKRVPYEQYF. In DNA form, the CDR3 reads TGTGCCTGGAAGAGGGTCCCCTACGAGCAGTACTTC. V is TRBV30 and J is TRBJ2-7, with D perhaps TRBD2 (5 bases). Between the trimmed V and J ends, which lost 4 bases and 2 bases, there was a span of 9 bases. This CDR3 comprises 12 residues. In germline, CDR1 is GTSNPN, CDR2 SVGIG (reference sequence).

This rearrangement joins TRBV19 to TRBJ2-3; a weak D match, TRBD1 (6 bases). CDR3 length equals 16 residues. Germline assignment: CDR1 LNHDA and CDR2 SQIVND (reference sequence). Trimming cost V 5 bases and J 0 bases, with 15 bases left between them. This chain's CDR3 is CASSHKAQGSTDTQYF. CDR3 DNA sequence: TGTGCCAGTAGTCATAAAGCCCAGGGGAGCACAGATACGCAGTATTTT. Variable domain in full (rest from reference TRBV19 and TRBJ2-3): DGGITQSPKYLFRKEGQNVTLSCEQNLNHDAMYWYRQDPGQGLRLIYYSQIVNDFQKGDIAEGYSVSREKKESFPLTVTSAQKNPTAFYLCASSHKAQGSTDTQYFGPGTRLTVL.

Note on this clone: Germline and junction disagree at one end, which may indicate a read error. V gene TRBV28 combines with J gene TRBJ2-7; 8 positions match TRBD2. Germline CDR1 reads MDHEN; CDR2 reads SYDVKM. This CDR3 comprises 14 residues. This CDR3 is CRAGGRDTTGEQYF. The CDR3 coding sequence is TGCCGGGCGGGAGGAAGGGATACTACGGGGGAGCAGTACTTC.

Notes on this clone: Other DNA sequences within the sample encode an identical CDR3. This chain joins TRBV5-1 and TRBJ2-1; 13 bases are shared with TRBD2. Looked up from germline, CDR1 is SGHRS and CDR2 is YFSETQ. After removal of 2 bases from V and 4 bases from J, the junction contained 0 bases not matched to a gene. The length of the CDR3 is 15 residues. The CDR3 reads CASSLLAGGYNEQFF. In DNA form, the CDR3 reads TGCGCCAGCAGCTTACTAGCGGGGGGGTACAATGAGCAGTTCTTC. Based on the CDR3 plus reference TRBV5-1 and TRBJ2-1, the full variable domain is KAGVTQTPRYLIKTRGQQVTLSCSPISGHRSVSWYQQTPGQGLQFLFEYFSETQRNKGNFPGRFSGRQFSNSRSEMNVSTLELGDSALYLCASSLLAGGYNEQFFGPGTRLTVL.

This clone was seen more than once but under ten times. The chain couples TRBV7-3 to TRBJ2-5; no firm D call. Gene TRBJ2-7 matches the end of the DNA better, so the J call may be wrong. There are 12 residues in the CDR3. The V gene's germline CDR1 is SGHTA and CDR2 FQGTGA. The chain's CDR3 is CASSVYQSEQYF. Here the CDR3 DNA reads TGTGCCAGCAGCGTCTATCAGAGCGAGCAGTACTTC.

This clone was detected only a few times. This chain links TRBV2 with TRBJ1-4; no clear D gene. Germline V CDR1 and CDR2: SNHLY, FYNNEI. The ends were cut back, 3 bases at V and 8 bases at J, with 7 bases in the middle. The CDR3 sequence is 12 residues long. This CDR3 is CASSDTWEKLFF. For the CDR3, the DNA is TGTGCCAGCAGTGATACTTGGGAAAAACTGTTTTTT. Combining the CDR3 with reference TRBV2 and TRBJ1-4 gives the whole variable domain EPEVTQTPSHQVTQMGQEVILRCVPISNHLYFYWYRQILGQKVEFLVSFYNNEISEKSEIFDDQFSVERPDGSNFTLKIRSTKLEDSAMYFCASSDTWEKLFFGSGTQLSVL.

The chain uses TRBV20-1 and TRBJ2-1; D unclear. Trimming stripped 5 bases from V and 6 bases from J, with 5 bases between. The CDR3 runs to 10 residues. CDR1 is DFQATT, CDR2 SNEGSKA, per germline (reference sequence). DNA for the CDR3: TGCAGTGCTGTATTCAATGAGCAGTTCTTC. It encodes CSAVFNEQFF.

This clone was observed a few times. The CDR3 spells CASSPPWGQGADEQYF. Here the CDR3 DNA reads TGTGCCAGCAGCCCCCCCTGGGGACAGGGGGCCGACGAGCAGTACTTC. This chain joins TRBV7-2 and TRBJ2-7; 12 nucleotides agree with TRBD1. V dropped 5 bases and J dropped 5; count of bases not matched to a gene: 10. Germline V gene lookup returns CDR1 SGHTA and CDR2 FQGNSA. The CDR3 is made up of 16 amino acids. Based on the CDR3 plus reference TRBV7-2 and TRBJ2-7, the full variable domain is GAGVSQSPSNKVTEKGKDVELRCDPISGHTALYWYRQSLGQGLEFLIYFQGNSAPDKSGLPSDRFSAERTGGSVSTLTIQRTQQEDSAVYLCASSPPWGQGADEQYFGPGTRLTVT.

The V call is TRBV11-2, the J call TRBJ1-1, with D perhaps matching TRBD1 (6 bases). Between the trimmed V and J ends, which lost 4 bases and 2 bases, there was a span of 8 bases. Germline assignment: CDR1 SGHAT and CDR2 FQNNGV. The CDR3 covers 13 residues. The CDR3 sequence: CASSSRGNTEAFF. The CDR3 region has the DNA TGTGCCAGCAGCTCCAGGGGAAACACTGAAGCTTTCTTT. Based on the CDR3 plus reference TRBV11-2 and TRBJ1-1, the full variable domain is EAGVAQSPRYKIIEKRQSVAFWCNPISGHATLYWYQQILGQGPKLLIQFQNNGVVDDSQLPKDRFSAERLKGVDSTLKIQPAKLEDSAVYLCASSSRGNTEAFFGQGTRLTVV.

This chain joins TRBV19 and TRBJ1-5; D is ambiguous. The germline CDR1 and CDR2 sequences are LNHDA and SQIVND (reference sequence). The CDR3 covers 16 residues. V lost 0 bases to trimming and J lost 6 bases, with 15 bases between them. The CDR3 nucleotides read TGTGCCAGTAGTATAGATAGCAGGAGGCGAGGTCAGCCCCAGCATTTT. Translating gives CASSIDSRRRGQPQHF.

This sequence joins TRBV7-9 and TRBJ2-7; maybe TRBD1 (5 bases). Germline CDR1 and CDR2: SEHNR and FQNEAQ (reference sequence). This CDR3 spans 13 amino acids. V shed 1 base and J shed 2 bases, with 6 bases lying between them. The CDR3 loop reads CASSLDRTYEQYF. DNA for the CDR3: TGTGCCAGCAGCTTAGACAGGACCTACGAGCAGTACTTC.

The chain uses TRBV9 and TRBJ1-6; 10 nucleotides line up with TRBD1. The germline V gene has CDR1 SGDLS and CDR2 YYNGEE. The V gene end was trimmed by 0 bases and the J gene end by 9 bases; junction bases not matched to a gene: 3. CDR3 size: 15 residues. This CDR3 reads CASSVEGQGGSPLHF. CDR3 DNA: TGTGCCAGCAGCGTAGAAGGACAGGGGGGTTCACCCCTCCACTTT.

The V call is TRBV7-2, the J call TRBJ2-1; possible D gene TRBD2, 5 bases. The CDR3 covers 14 residues. In germline, CDR1 is SGHTA, CDR2 FQGNSA. Trimming stripped 2 bases from V and 4 bases from J, with 9 bases between. In nucleotides, the CDR3 is TGTGCCAGCAGCTTACCTAGCTCGTACAATGAGCAGTTCTTC. Encoded protein: CASSLPSSYNEQFF.

The chain is built from TRBV12-5 and TRBJ2-1; no clear D gene. This CDR3 comprises 13 residues. Per germline, CDR1 LGHNT and CDR2 FRNRAP. Trimming cost V 4 bases and J 9 bases, with 13 bases left between them. This CDR3 reads CASGSSGSGEQFF. The CDR3 region has the DNA TGTGCTAGTGGTTCGTCAGGATCAGGTGAGCAGTTCTTC.

This chain connects TRBV7-2 to TRBJ1-3; D gene ambiguous. With 6 bases removed from V and 0 bases from J, the gap between germline ends came to 15 bases. Germline CDR1 and CDR2: SGHTA and FQGNSA. The CDR3 spans 16 residues. CDR3: CASRPPRSSSGNTIYF. CDR3 nucleotides: TGTGCCAGCAGACCTCCCCGGAGTAGCTCTGGAAACACCATATATTTT.

The count of this clone is one. The chain joins TRBV28 to TRBJ2-5; 12 nucleotides match TRBD2. This CDR3 is built from 18 residues. The V gene end was trimmed by 3 bases and the J gene end by 4 bases; junction bases not matched to a gene: 12. Germline V CDR1 and CDR2: MDHEN, SYDVKM. The CDR3 region is CASSFGRLAGGPRETQYF. The DNA of the CDR3 is TGTGCCAGCAGTTTCGGTAGGCTAGCGGGGGGGCCTAGAGAGACCCAGTACTTC.

The chain is built from TRBV5-1 and TRBJ2-7; TRBD2 is a possible D gene (5 bases). V lost 1 base and J lost 1, with 12 bases in between. This CDR3 contains 15 residues. Germline V CDR1 and CDR2: SGHRS, YFSETQ. CDR3 sequence reads: CASSLLASRSYEQYF. The CDR3 nucleotides read TGCGCCAGCAGCTTGTTGGCTAGCAGGTCCTACGAGCAGTACTTC.

The chain is built from TRBV4-2 and TRBJ1-1, with 12 positions matching TRBD1. Trimming cost V 1 base and J 4 bases; bases outside gene matches: 7. Germline CDR1 reads LGHNA; CDR2 reads YNFKEQ. The length of the CDR3 is 17 residues. The CDR3 nucleotides are TGTGCCAGCAGCCAAGTCCCGGGACAGGGGGCGCGCACTGAAGCTTTCTTT. Its protein is CASSQVPGQGARTEAFF.

This clone was seen just once. This sequence joins TRBV9 and TRBJ1-2, with D maybe TRBD1 (5 bases). CDR1 and CDR2 (germline): SGDLS, YYNGEE. This CDR3 is 17 amino acids long. Deletions cut 0 bases from V and 5 bases from J, with 20 bases between. The CDR3 DNA reads as TGTGCCAGCAGCGTAGGGGTACCCGCGGAGGGACCATATGGCTACACCTTC. Translating gives CASSVGVPAEGPYGYTF.

The chain combines TRBV6-5 with TRBJ1-1; D is undetermined. The CDR3 runs to 15 residues. CDR1 MNHEY and CDR2 SVGAGI come from the germline V gene. V was trimmed by 0 bases and J by 0 bases, leaving 8 bases between them. The CDR3 bases are TGTGCCAGCAGTTACTCCCCCCCCATGAACACTGAAGCTTTCTTT. This codes for CASSYSPPMNTEAFF.